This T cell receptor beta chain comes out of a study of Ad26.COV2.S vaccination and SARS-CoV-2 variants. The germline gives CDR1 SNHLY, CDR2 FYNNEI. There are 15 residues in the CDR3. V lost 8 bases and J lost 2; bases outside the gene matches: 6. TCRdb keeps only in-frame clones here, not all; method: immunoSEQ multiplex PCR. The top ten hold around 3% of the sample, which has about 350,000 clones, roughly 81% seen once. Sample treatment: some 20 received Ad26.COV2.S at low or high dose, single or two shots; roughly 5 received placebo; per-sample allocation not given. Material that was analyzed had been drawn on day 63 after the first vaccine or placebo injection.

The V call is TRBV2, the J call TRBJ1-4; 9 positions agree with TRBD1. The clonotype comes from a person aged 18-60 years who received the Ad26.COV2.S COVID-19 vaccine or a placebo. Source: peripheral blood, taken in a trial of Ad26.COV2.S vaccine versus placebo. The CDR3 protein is CASRDRARTNEKLFF. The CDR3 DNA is TGTGCCAGCCGGGACAGGGCTAGGACTAATGAAAAACTGTTTTTT.